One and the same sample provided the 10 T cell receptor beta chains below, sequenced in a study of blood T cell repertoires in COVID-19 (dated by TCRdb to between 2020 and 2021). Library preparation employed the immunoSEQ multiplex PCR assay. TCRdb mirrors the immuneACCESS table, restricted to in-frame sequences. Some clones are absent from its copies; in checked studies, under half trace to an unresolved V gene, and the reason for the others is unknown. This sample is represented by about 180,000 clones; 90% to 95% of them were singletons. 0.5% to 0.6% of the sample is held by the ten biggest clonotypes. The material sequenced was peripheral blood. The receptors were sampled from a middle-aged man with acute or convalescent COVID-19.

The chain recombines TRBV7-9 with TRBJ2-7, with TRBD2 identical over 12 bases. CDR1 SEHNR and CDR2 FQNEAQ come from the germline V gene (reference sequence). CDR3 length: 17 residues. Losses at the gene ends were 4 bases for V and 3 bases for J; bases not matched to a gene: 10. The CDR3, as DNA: TGTGCCAGCAGCTACCCGAAGACTAGCGGGAGTCGCTACGAGCAGTACTTC. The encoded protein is CASSYPKTSGSRYEQYF.

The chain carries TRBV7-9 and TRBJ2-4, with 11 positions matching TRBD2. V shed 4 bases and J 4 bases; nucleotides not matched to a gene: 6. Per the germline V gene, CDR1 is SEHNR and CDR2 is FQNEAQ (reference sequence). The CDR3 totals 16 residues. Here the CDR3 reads CASSSSGGTVKNIQYF. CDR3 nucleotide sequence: TGTGCCAGCAGCTCTAGCGGGGGGACAGTAAAAAACATTCAGTACTTC.

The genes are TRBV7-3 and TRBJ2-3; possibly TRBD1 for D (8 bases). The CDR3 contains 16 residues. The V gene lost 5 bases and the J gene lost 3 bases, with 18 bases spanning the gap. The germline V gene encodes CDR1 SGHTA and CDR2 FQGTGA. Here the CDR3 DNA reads TGTGCCAGCAGCCCCCGACAGGGGAGGGATACAGATACGCAGTATTTT. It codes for CASSPRQGRDTDTQYF.

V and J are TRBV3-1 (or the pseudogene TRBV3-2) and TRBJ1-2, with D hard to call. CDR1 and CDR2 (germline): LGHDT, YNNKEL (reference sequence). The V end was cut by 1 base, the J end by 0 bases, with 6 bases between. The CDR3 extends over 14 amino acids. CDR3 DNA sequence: TGTGCCAGCAGCCAAGGTTCCTCTAACTATGGCTACACCTTC. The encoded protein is CASSQGSSNYGYTF.

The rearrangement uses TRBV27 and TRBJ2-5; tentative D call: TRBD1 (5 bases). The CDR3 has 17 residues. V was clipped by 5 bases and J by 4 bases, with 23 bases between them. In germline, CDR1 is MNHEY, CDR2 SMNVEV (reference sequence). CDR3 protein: CASSLHPGAGNRETQYF. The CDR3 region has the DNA TGTGCCAGCAGTCTTCACCCGGGCGCAGGGAACCGAGAGACCCAGTACTTC.

The CDR3: CATRIGGADETQYF. The CDR3 nucleotides are TGCGCCACCAGGATTGGGGGGGCAGACGAGACCCAGTACTTC. The chain couples TRBV5-1 to TRBJ2-5; weak D call: TRBD2 (7 bases). CDR3 length: 14 residues. CDR1 and CDR2 (germline): SGHRS, YFSETQ. The germline V and J ends were trimmed by 9 bases and 5 bases, with 20 bases remaining between them.

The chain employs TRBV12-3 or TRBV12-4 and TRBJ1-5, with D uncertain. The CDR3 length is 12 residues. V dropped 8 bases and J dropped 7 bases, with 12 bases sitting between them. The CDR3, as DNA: TGTGCCAGCGGGTTCCCGGGACAGCCCCAGCATTTT. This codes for CASGFPGQPQHF.

Written as DNA, the CDR3 is TGTGCCAGCAGCCCCCTCGGTACTAGCGGGACCACAGATACGCAGTATTTT. It is translated as CASSPLGTSGTTDTQYF. This sequence joins TRBV27 and TRBJ2-3; 10 positions agree with TRBD2. Germline values: CDR1 MNHEY, CDR2 SMNVEV (reference sequence). The CDR3 extends over 17 amino acids. V lost 6 bases and J lost 2; bases outside the gene matches: 11.

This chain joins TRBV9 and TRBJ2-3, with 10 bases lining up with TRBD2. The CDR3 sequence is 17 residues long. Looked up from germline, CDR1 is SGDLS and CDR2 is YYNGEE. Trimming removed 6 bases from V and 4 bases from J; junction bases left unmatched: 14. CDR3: CASTSPPLAGQSDTQYF. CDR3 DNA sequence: TGTGCCAGCACAAGTCCCCCACTAGCGGGACAATCAGATACGCAGTATTTT.

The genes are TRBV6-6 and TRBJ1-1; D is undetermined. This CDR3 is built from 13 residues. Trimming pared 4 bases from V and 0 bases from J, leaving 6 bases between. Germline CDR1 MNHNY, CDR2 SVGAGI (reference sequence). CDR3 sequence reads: CASSFDMNTEAFF. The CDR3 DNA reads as TGTGCCAGCAGTTTCGACATGAACACTGAAGCTTTCTTT.